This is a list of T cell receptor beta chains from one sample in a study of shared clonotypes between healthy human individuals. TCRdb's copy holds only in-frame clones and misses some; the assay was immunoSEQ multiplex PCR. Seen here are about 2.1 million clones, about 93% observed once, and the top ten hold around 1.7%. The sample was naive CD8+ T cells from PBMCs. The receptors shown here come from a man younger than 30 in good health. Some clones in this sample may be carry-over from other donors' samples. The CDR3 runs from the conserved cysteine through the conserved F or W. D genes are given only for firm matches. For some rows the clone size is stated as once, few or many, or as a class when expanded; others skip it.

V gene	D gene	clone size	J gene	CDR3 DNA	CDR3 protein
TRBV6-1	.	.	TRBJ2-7	TGTGCCAGCAGTGAGTCTTATCGGTCTTACGAGCAGTACTTC	CASSESYRSYEQYF
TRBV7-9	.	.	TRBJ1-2	TGTGCCAGCAGCTTAGCGCAGGATTATGGCTACACCTTC	CASSLAQDYGYTF
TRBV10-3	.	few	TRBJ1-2	TGTGCCACCTGGGACGGGCGCACATCCTATGGCTACACCTTC	CATWDGRTSYGYTF
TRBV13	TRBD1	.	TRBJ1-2	TGTGCCAGCATTATGTGGACAGGGGGTCAGAGAGGCTACACCTTC	CASIMWTGGQRGYTF
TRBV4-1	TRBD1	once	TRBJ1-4	TGCGCCAGCAGCCACGCTTCCGGGACAGAGTATAATGAAAAACTGTTTTTT	CASSHASGTEYNEKLFF
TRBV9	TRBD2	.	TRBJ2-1	TGTGCCAGCAGCCTCGGGACTAGCGGCTACAATGAGCAGTTCTTC	CASSLGTSGYNEQFF
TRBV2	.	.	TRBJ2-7	TGTGCCAGCAGCAAAGGGGGGATTCTCTACGAGCAGTACTTC	CASSKGGILYEQYF
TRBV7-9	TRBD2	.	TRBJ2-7	TGTGCCAGCAGCACCGGGACTAGCGGTCCCCGGGGCTACGAGCAGTACTTC	CASSTGTSGPRGYEQYF
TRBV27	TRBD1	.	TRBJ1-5	TGTGCCAGCAGTTTATTGTCCCGGACAGGGCCTAGGCAGCCCCAGCATTTT	CASSLLSRTGPRQPQHF
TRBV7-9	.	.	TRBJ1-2	TGTGCCAGCAGCCTCGGGACCCTCGGCCGAGGCTACACCTTC	CASSLGTLGRGYTF
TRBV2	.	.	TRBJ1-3	TGTGCCAGCAGGGTAGGACACTCTGGAAACACCATATATTTT	CASRVGHSGNTIYF
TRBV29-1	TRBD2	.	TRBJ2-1	TGCAGCGTTGAAGGGGCTAGCGGACTGTCCTACAATGAGCAGTTCTTC	CSVEGASGLSYNEQFF
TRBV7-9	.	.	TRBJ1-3	TGTGCCAGCAGCTTCCATCCGGCAATCTCTGGAAACACCATATATTTT	CASSFHPAISGNTIYF
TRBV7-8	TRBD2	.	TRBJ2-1	TGTGCCAGCAGCCCAGGACGGTACGGGCGGGAGGTCAATGAGCAGTTCTTC	CASSPGRYGREVNEQFF
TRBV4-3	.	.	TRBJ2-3	TGCGCCAGCAGCCAAGACAGCGAGATGGCGCAGTATTTT	CASSQDSEMAQYF
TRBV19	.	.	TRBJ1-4	TGTGCCAGTAGTATAGGCCCCGAACTGTTTTTT	CASSIGPELFF
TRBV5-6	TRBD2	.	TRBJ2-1	TGTGCCAGCAGTAGCGGGACCCATGAGCAGTTCTTC	CASSSGTHEQFF
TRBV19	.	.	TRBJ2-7	TGTGCCAGTAGTATAGGAATAAACGAGCAGTACTTC	CASSIGINEQYF
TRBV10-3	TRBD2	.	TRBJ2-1	TGTGCCATCAGCGAGCGGGAGGGCCGCAATGAGCAGTTCTTC	CAISEREGRNEQFF
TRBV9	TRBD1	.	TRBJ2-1	TGTGCCAGCAGCGTAGATCAGGGGGTGGGTGAGCAGTTCTTC	CASSVDQGVGEQFF
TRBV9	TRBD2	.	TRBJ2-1	TGTGCCAGCAGCGTAGTAACTAGCGGCATTCGAGAGCAGTTCTTC	CASSVVTSGIREQFF
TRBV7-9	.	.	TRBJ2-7	TGTGCCAGCAGCTTAACCACCCAGCGCCGCTCCTACGAGCAGTACTTC	CASSLTTQRRSYEQYF
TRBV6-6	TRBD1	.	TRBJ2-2	TGTGCCAGCAGGGGAATGACAGGGATAGGCGGGGAGCTGTTTTTT	CASRGMTGIGGELFF
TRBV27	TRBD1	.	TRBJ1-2	TGTGCCAGCAGTTTAAGTCCGACAGGGGGGAATGGCTACACCTTC	CASSLSPTGGNGYTF